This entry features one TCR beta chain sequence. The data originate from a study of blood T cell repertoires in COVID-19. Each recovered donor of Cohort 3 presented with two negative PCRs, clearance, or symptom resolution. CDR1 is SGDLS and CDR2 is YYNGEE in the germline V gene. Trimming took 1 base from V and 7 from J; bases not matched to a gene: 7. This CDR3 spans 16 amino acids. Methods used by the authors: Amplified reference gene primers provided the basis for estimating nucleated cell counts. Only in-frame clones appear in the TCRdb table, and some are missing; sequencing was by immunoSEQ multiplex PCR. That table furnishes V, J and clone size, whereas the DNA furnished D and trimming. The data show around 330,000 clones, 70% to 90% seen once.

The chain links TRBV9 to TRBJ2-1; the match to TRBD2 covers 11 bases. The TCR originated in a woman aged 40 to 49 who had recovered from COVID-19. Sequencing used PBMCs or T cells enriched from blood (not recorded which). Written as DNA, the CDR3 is TGTGCCAGCAGCGTAAGCCTACTAGCGGGGGATAATGAGCAGTTCTTC. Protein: CASSVSLLAGDNEQFF.